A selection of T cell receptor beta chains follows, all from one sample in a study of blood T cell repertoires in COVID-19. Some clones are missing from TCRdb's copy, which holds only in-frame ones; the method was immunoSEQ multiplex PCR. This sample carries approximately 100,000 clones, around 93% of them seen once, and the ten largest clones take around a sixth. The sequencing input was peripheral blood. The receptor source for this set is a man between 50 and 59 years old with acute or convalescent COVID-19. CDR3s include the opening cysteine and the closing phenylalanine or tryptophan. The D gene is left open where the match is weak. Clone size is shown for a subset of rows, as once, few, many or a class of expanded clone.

DNA: TGTGCCAGCAGCCCAGGACAGATAGTTAACTCTGGGGCCAACGTCCTGACTTTC; CDR3: CASSPGQIVNSGANVLTF; D: -; length: 18; size: -; J: TRBJ2-6; V: TRBV5-8
DNA: TGTGCCAGCAGCCCAGGACTAGCGGGGTGGGGTGAGCAGTTCTTC; CDR3: CASSPGLAGWGEQFF; D: TRBD2; length: 15; size: -; J: TRBJ2-1; V: TRBV7-2
DNA: TGTGCCAGCAGCGTAGGAATGGGGGCAGCTTTCTTT; CDR3: CASSVGMGAAFF; D: -; length: 12; size: once; J: TRBJ1-1; V: TRBV9
DNA: TGTGCCAGCAGTTACTTCCGACTTCGGACAGGCTATGGCTACACCTTC; CDR3: CASSYFRLRTGYGYTF; D: TRBD1; length: 16; size: -; J: TRBJ1-2; V: TRBV6-5
DNA: TGTGCCAGTAGTATATTGAGCGGGGGGGTTAATGAGCAGTTCTTC; CDR3: CASSILSGGVNEQFF; D: TRBD2; length: 15; size: -; J: TRBJ2-1; V: TRBV19
DNA: TGTGCCAGCAGCCAAGGACAGGGAATTAGCAATCAGCCCCAGCATTTT; CDR3: CASSQGQGISNQPQHF; D: TRBD1; length: 16; size: -; J: TRBJ1-5; V: TRBV7-9
DNA: TGTGCCAGCAGCTTAAAGGGGAGGAGGGGAGGGAAAACTGAAGCTTTCTTT; CDR3: CASSLKGRRGGKTEAFF; D: -; length: 17; size: -; J: TRBJ1-1; V: TRBV7-7
DNA: TGCAGCGTTGAAGATCAGGGGGAGAACTATGGCTACACCTTC; CDR3: CSVEDQGENYGYTF; D: TRBD1; length: 14; size: -; J: TRBJ1-2; V: TRBV29-1
DNA: TGTGCCAGCAGCCCTGACAAGTTCTATGGCTACACCTTC; CDR3: CASSPDKFYGYTF; D: -; length: 13; size: -; J: TRBJ1-2; V: TRBV7-9
DNA: TGTGCCAGCAGTTATACCCGGGACAGTGAAGCTTTCTTT; CDR3: CASSYTRDSEAFF; D: TRBD1; length: 13; size: -; J: TRBJ1-1; V: TRBV6-5
DNA: TGCGCCAGCAGCACCGGACAGGGAAACACCATATATTTT; CDR3: CASSTGQGNTIYF; D: -; length: 13; size: -; J: TRBJ1-3; V: TRBV5-1
DNA: TGCGCCAGCAGCCCTCTGACAGGGAACTATGGCTACACCTTC; CDR3: CASSPLTGNYGYTF; D: TRBD1; length: 14; size: -; J: TRBJ1-2; V: TRBV5-1
DNA: TGTGCCAGCAGCTTGAATAGCGGCTGGGAAGAGACCCAGTACTTC; CDR3: CASSLNSGWEETQYF; D: -; length: 15; size: -; J: TRBJ2-5; V: TRBV5-6
DNA: TGTGCCAGCAGCTTCGCGGGGGGGGGTAATTCACCCCTCCACTTT; CDR3: CASSFAGGGNSPLHF; D: -; length: 15; size: -; J: TRBJ1-6; V: TRBV7-9
DNA: TGTGCCAGTCCTACCGGGACAGGCGAAACGACAGTTGGGGCCCCGGTATCCTACGAGCAGTACTTC; CDR3: CASPTGTGETTVGAPVSYEQYF; D: TRBD1; length: 22; size: once; J: TRBJ2-7; V: TRBV19
DNA: TGCGCCAGCAGCTTGGATAGGGGTGACTATGGCTACACCTTC; CDR3: CASSLDRGDYGYTF; D: -; length: 14; size: -; J: TRBJ1-2; V: TRBV5-1
DNA: TGTGCCAGCAGTTCGACAGGGGTGAAAGCCGGGGAGCTGTTTTTT; CDR3: CASSSTGVKAGELFF; D: TRBD1; length: 15; size: -; J: TRBJ2-2; V: TRBV11-3
DNA: TGTGCCAGCAGCTTAGCCGCTGAAGCTTTCTTT; CDR3: CASSLAAEAFF; D: -; length: 11; size: -; J: TRBJ1-1; V: TRBV11-3
DNA: TGTGCCAGCAGCTTCGGTGGTCAGCCCCAGCATTTT; CDR3: CASSFGGQPQHF; D: -; length: 12; size: -; J: TRBJ1-5; V: TRBV7-9
DNA: TGTGCCAGTAGTATCTTCTCGCAGGGATGGTACACCTTC; CDR3: CASSIFSQGWYTF; D: -; length: 13; size: -; J: TRBJ1-2; V: TRBV19
DNA: TGTGCCAGCAGCCCGTATCCGGGACAGGGGACAGATACGCAGTATTTT; CDR3: CASSPYPGQGTDTQYF; D: TRBD1; length: 16; size: -; J: TRBJ2-3; V: TRBV5-8
DNA: TGTGCCAGCAGCGTCGGGGACAGTCGCACCGGGGAGCTGTTTTTT; CDR3: CASSVGDSRTGELFF; D: TRBD1; length: 15; size: once; J: TRBJ2-2; V: TRBV7-8
DNA: TGTGCCAGCAGTCTACAGGCGAACACTGAAGCTTTCTTT; CDR3: CASSLQANTEAFF; D: -; length: 13; size: -; J: TRBJ1-1; V: TRBV7-7
DNA: TGTGCCAGCAGTTACTCCCCGTCACCAGGGAACTATGGCTACACCTTC; CDR3: CASSYSPSPGNYGYTF; D: -; length: 16; size: -; J: TRBJ1-2; V: TRBV6-2/TRBV6-3
DNA: TGTGCCAGCAGCTTGGCCAATAGTTTGGAAGCTTTCTTT; CDR3: CASSLANSLEAFF; D: -; length: 13; size: -; J: TRBJ1-1; V: TRBV5-4
DNA: TGTGCCAGCAAGTCAATGACGGGCACTGAAGCTTTCTTT; CDR3: CASKSMTGTEAFF; D: -; length: 13; size: -; J: TRBJ1-1; V: TRBV6-5
DNA: TGCGCCAGCAGCCCGTGGTCGCGGACCTATAATTCACCCCTCCACTTT; CDR3: CASSPWSRTYNSPLHF; D: -; length: 16; size: -; J: TRBJ1-6; V: TRBV5-1
DNA: TGTGCCAGCAACCGGCAGGATGAGACCCAGTACTTC; CDR3: CASNRQDETQYF; D: -; length: 12; size: -; J: TRBJ2-5; V: TRBV3-1/TRBV3-2
DNA: TGCGCCAGCAGCCAAGGTAGCGGAGCAGATACGCAGTATTTT; CDR3: CASSQGSGADTQYF; D: -; length: 14; size: -; J: TRBJ2-3; V: TRBV4-1
DNA: TGTGCCAGCCTTTCGACAGGGAACACTGAAGCTTTCTTT; CDR3: CASLSTGNTEAFF; D: -; length: 13; size: -; J: TRBJ1-1; V: TRBV12-3/TRBV12-4
DNA: TGTGCCAGCAGTTCGGCAGGGGTGATCACTGAAGCTTTCTTT; CDR3: CASSSAGVITEAFF; D: -; length: 14; size: -; J: TRBJ1-1; V: TRBV28
DNA: TGTGCCAGTGTAGGGGGCCAGACCCAGCATTTT; CDR3: CASVGGQTQHF; D: TRBD1; length: 11; size: few; J: TRBJ1-5; V: TRBV19
DNA: TGTGCCAGCAGCCCGCCCAGGGGCACAGATACGCAGTATTTT; CDR3: CASSPPRGTDTQYF; D: -; length: 14; size: -; J: TRBJ2-3; V: TRBV7-2
DNA: TGTGCCAGCTCACCACCGGGAGGGGAGAATTCACCCCTCCACTTT; CDR3: CASSPPGGENSPLHF; D: -; length: 15; size: -; J: TRBJ1-6; V: TRBV18
DNA: TGTGCCAGCAGCGTGACCATAGACAGGGACTCCTACAATGAGCAGTTCTTC; CDR3: CASSVTIDRDSYNEQFF; D: TRBD1; length: 17; size: -; J: TRBJ2-1; V: TRBV9
DNA: TGTGCCAGCAGTCGGGAGCCCTACAATGAGCAGTTCTTC; CDR3: CASSREPYNEQFF; D: -; length: 13; size: once; J: TRBJ2-1; V: TRBV6-4
DNA: TGCGCCAGCAAGGTCAGGGGAAGTAACTATGGCTACACCTTC; CDR3: CASKVRGSNYGYTF; D: -; length: 14; size: -; J: TRBJ1-2; V: TRBV23-1
DNA: TGTGCCAGCAGCCGACAGGGGGCTGGAAACACCATATATTTT; CDR3: CASSRQGAGNTIYF; D: TRBD1; length: 14; size: -; J: TRBJ1-3; V: TRBV13
DNA: TGTGCCAGCACCCGGGACAGGGGGCGCGGCTACACCTTC; CDR3: CASTRDRGRGYTF; D: TRBD1; length: 13; size: -; J: TRBJ1-2; V: TRBV9
DNA: TGCGCCAGCAGCTTGCTCTATTTGACAGATACGCAGTATTTT; CDR3: CASSLLYLTDTQYF; D: -; length: 14; size: -; J: TRBJ2-3; V: TRBV5-1
DNA: TGTGCCAGCAGCCAAATGATTAGCGGGGGGAGGCACGAGCAGTACTTC; CDR3: CASSQMISGGRHEQYF; D: TRBD2; length: 16; size: -; J: TRBJ2-7; V: TRBV3-1/TRBV3-2
DNA: TGTGCCAGCTCACCCTCACCGGGACTGGGAGAGACCCAGTACTTC; CDR3: CASSPSPGLGETQYF; D: -; length: 15; size: once; J: TRBJ2-5; V: TRBV18
DNA: TGTGCCAGCAGCCCCCAACAGGGGGCTGGTGGGGCCAACGTCCTGACTTTC; CDR3: CASSPQQGAGGANVLTF; D: TRBD1; length: 17; size: -; J: TRBJ2-6; V: TRBV4-2
DNA: TGCGCCAGCAGCTCTCGTGGGGGGAGCTTTATCGACGAGCAGTACTTC; CDR3: CASSSRGGSFIDEQYF; D: -; length: 16; size: -; J: TRBJ2-7; V: TRBV5-1
DNA: TGTGCCAGCAGCCAAGCTGGGGGGGGATCGATCGGGGAGCTGTTTTTT; CDR3: CASSQAGGGSIGELFF; D: TRBD2; length: 16; size: -; J: TRBJ2-2; V: TRBV3-1/TRBV3-2
DNA: TGTGCCAGCAGCAGCCTCCAGGGGCGGACCGGGGAGCTGTTTTTT; CDR3: CASSSLQGRTGELFF; D: -; length: 15; size: -; J: TRBJ2-2; V: TRBV21-1
DNA: TGTGCCAGCAGTGAGGCGACAGTGGTCTCTGGAAACACCATATATTTT; CDR3: CASSEATVVSGNTIYF; D: -; length: 16; size: -; J: TRBJ1-3; V: TRBV2
DNA: TGCGCCAGCAGCCCACCGACAGGGAAACAAGTGGAGACCCAGTACTTC; CDR3: CASSPPTGKQVETQYF; D: TRBD1; length: 16; size: -; J: TRBJ2-5; V: TRBV5-1
DNA: TGTGCCAGCAGTTTTTTCGACAGGAACACTGAAGCTTTCTTT; CDR3: CASSFFDRNTEAFF; D: -; length: 14; size: -; J: TRBJ1-1; V: TRBV5-6
DNA: TGTGCCAGCAGTGACCCAGGAACCTCCTATGGCTACACCTTC; CDR3: CASSDPGTSYGYTF; D: -; length: 14; size: -; J: TRBJ1-2; V: TRBV6-2/TRBV6-3
DNA: TGTGCCAGCAGCCAAGACAGGGTACGAGGGCCCCAGCATTTT; CDR3: CASSQDRVRGPQHF; D: -; length: 14; size: -; J: TRBJ1-5; V: TRBV3-1/TRBV3-2
DNA: TGTGCCAGCAGCTTATATGGGGAAGCGGAGGATTTT; CDR3: CASSLYGEAEDF; D: -; length: 12; size: -; J: TRBJ1-5; V: TRBV7-2
DNA: TGTGCCAGCAGCTTAGTTCGGGGAAACACTGAAGCTTTCTTT; CDR3: CASSLVRGNTEAFF; D: -; length: 14; size: -; J: TRBJ1-1; V: TRBV11-2
DNA: TGTGCCAGCAGCTCAGACAGGCGTAGCTCCTACGAGCAGTACTTC; CDR3: CASSSDRRSSYEQYF; D: -; length: 15; size: -; J: TRBJ2-7; V: TRBV3-1/TRBV3-2